This T cell receptor beta chain comes out of a study of T-cell memory formation after mild COVID-19. Study details: TCR clusters were mostly confined to one donor each.

V shed 5 bases and J 8 bases; nucleotides not matched to a gene: 4. This CDR3 spans 14 amino acids. Germline V CDR1 and CDR2: DFQATT, SNEGSKA (reference sequence). Remarks on this clonotype: The antigen is undetermined.

TCRdb passed the 5' RACE reads through MiXCR, listing each CDR3 protein once. The sample lists around 450,000 distinct CDR3 sequences, around 20% occurring once. Broader study findings: Mainly CM and EM harbored the contracting CD4+ clones; mainly EMRA harbored the CD8+ ones.

The sequencing input was PBMCs or a T cell subset sorted from them (not recorded which). The sequence derives from an adult woman who had mild COVID-19 (a few samples of this study predate the infection). Cell type and time point are not known. The chain carries TRBV20-1 and TRBJ2-3, with 16 bases matching TRBD2. CDR3 in DNA: TGCAGTGCTGGGACTAGCGGGGGGGTAGGTACGCAGTATTTT. Its translation is CSAGTSGGVGTQYF.